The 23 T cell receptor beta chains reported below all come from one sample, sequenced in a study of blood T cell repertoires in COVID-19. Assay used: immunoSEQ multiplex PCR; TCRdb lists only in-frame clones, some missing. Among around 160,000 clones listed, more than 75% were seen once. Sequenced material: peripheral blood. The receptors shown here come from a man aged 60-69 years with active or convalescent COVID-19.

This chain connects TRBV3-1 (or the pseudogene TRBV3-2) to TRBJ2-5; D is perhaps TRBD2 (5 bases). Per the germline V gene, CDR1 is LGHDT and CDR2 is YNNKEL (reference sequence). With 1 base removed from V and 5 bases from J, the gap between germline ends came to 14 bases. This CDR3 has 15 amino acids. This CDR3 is CASSQVKLTGETQYF. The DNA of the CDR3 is TGTGCCAGCAGCCAAGTTAAGCTAACGGGGGAGACCCAGTACTTC.

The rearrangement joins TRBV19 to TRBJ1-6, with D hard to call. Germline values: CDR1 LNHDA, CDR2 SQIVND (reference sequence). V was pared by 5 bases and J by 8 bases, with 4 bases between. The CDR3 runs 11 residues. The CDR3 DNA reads TGTGCCAGTAGTTCAGATTCACCCCTCCACTTT. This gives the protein CASSSDSPLHF.

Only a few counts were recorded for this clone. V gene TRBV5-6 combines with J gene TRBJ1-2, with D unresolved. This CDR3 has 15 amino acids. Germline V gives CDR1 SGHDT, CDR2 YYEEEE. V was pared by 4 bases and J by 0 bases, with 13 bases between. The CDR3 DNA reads TGTGCCAGCAGCCCAGACACTCTCCCTAACTATGGCTACACCTTC. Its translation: CASSPDTLPNYGYTF.

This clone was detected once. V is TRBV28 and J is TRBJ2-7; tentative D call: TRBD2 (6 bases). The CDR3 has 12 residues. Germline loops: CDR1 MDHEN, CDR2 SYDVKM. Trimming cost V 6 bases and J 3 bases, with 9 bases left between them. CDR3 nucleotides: TGTGCCAGCAGCTTGGACTACTACGAGCAGTACTTC. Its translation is CASSLDYYEQYF.

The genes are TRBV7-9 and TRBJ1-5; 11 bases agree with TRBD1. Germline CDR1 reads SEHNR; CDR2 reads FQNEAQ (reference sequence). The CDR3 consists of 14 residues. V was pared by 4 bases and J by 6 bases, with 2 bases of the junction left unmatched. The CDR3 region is CASSSGQGVQPQHF. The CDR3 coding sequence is TGTGCCAGCAGCTCGGGACAGGGGGTTCAGCCCCAGCATTTT.

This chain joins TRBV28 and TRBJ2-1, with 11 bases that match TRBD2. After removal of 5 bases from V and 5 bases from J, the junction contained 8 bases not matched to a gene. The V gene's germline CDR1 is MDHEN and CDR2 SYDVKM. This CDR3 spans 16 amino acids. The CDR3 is CASSPMPGLADNEQFF. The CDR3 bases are TGTGCCAGCAGTCCGATGCCGGGACTAGCGGACAATGAGCAGTTCTTC.

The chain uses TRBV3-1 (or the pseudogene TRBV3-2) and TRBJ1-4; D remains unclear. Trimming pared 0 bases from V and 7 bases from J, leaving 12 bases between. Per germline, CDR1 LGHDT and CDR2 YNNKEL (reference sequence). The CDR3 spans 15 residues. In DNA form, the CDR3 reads TGTGCCAGCAGCCAAGATTTCGTGGTTAGTGAAAAACTGTTTTTT. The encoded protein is CASSQDFVVSEKLFF.

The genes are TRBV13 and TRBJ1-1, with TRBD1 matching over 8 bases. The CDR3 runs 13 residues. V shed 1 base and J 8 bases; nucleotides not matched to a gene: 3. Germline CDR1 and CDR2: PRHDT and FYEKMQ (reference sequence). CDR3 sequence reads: CASSLAGTGEAFF. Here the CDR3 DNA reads TGTGCCAGCAGCTTAGCTGGGACAGGAGAAGCTTTCTTT.

The CDR3 DNA reads TGTGCCAGCAGCCCGGCCTACGAGCAGTACTTC. It codes for CASSPAYEQYF. J is TRBJ2-7 and V is TRBV7-2; D remains unclear. CDR1 is SGHTA and CDR2 is FQGNSA in the germline V gene. V dropped 5 bases and J dropped 2 bases, with 4 bases sitting between them. The CDR3 loop spans 11 amino acids. The full variable domain, its missing parts supplied by reference TRBV7-2 and TRBJ2-7, is GAGVSQSPSNKVTEKGKDVELRCDPISGHTALYWYRQSLGQGLEFLIYFQGNSAPDKSGLPSDRFSAERTGGSVSTLTIQRTQQEDSAVYLCASSPAYEQYFGPGTRLTVT.

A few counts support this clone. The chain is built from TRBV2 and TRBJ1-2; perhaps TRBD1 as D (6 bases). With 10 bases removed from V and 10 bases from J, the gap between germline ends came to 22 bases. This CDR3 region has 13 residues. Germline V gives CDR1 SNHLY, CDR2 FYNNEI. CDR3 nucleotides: TGTGCCACCAGCTCCCGGACAGCTAACGACTACACCTTC. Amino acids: CATSSRTANDYTF.

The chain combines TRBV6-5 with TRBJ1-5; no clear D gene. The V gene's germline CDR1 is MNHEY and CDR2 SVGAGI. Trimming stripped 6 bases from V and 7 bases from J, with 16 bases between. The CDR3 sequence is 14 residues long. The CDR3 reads CASSAVREGQPQHF. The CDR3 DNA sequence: TGTGCCAGCAGCGCGGTGAGGGAGGGACAGCCCCAGCATTTT.

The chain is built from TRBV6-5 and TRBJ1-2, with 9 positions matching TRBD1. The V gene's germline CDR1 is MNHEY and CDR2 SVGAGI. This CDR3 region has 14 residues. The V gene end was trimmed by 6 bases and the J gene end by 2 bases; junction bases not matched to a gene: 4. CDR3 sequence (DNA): TGTGCCAGCAGGACAGGGGGATCCAACTATGGCTACACCTTC. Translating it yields CASRTGGSNYGYTF.

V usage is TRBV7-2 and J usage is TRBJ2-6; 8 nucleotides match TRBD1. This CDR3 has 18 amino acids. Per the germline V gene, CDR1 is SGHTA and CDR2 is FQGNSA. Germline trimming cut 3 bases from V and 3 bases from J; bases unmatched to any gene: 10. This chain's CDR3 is CASSLDRASSFGANVLTF. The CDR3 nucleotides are TGTGCCAGCAGCTTGGACAGGGCCTCCTCGTTTGGGGCCAACGTCCTGACTTTC.

Here the CDR3 DNA reads TGTGCCAGCAGACACAAAACAGGGTACCAAGAGACCCAGTACTTC. Residues: CASRHKTGYQETQYF. The chain uses TRBV27 and TRBJ2-5, with D possibly being TRBD1 (6 bases). The CDR3 is made up of 15 amino acids. The V and J ends lost 6 bases and 0 bases respectively, with 14 bases between them. The germline V gene encodes CDR1 MNHEY and CDR2 SMNVEV (reference sequence).

CDR3 amino acids: CASSASGSTFYGYTF. For the CDR3, the DNA is TGTGCCAGCAGCGCGTCAGGGTCAACCTTCTATGGCTACACCTTC. The chain employs TRBV7-9 and TRBJ1-2, with D perhaps TRBD1 (5 bases). The V end was cut by 5 bases, the J end by 4 bases, with 17 bases between. This CDR3 comprises 15 residues. CDR1 is SEHNR and CDR2 is FQNEAQ in the germline V gene (reference sequence). Looking up the rest from reference TRBV7-9 and TRBJ1-2 gives the full variable domain: DTGVSQNPRHKITKRGQNVTFRCDPISEHNRLYWYRQTLGQGPEFLTYFQNEAQLEKSRLLSDRFSAERPKGSFSTLEIQRTEQGDSAMYLCASSASGSTFYGYTFGSGTRLTVV.

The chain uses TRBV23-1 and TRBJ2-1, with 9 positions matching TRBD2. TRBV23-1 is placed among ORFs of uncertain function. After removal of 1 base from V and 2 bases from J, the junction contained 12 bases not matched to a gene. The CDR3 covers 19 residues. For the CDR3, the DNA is TGCGCCAGCAGTCAATGGCAGGAGGGCGGGAGGGAGGCCTACAATGAGCAGTTCTTC. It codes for CASSQWQEGGREAYNEQFF.

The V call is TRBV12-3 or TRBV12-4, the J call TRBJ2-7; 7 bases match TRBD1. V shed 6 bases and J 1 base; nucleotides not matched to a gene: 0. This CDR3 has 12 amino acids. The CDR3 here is CASRGQSYEQYF. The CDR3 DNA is TGTGCCAGCAGGGGACAGTCCTACGAGCAGTACTTC.

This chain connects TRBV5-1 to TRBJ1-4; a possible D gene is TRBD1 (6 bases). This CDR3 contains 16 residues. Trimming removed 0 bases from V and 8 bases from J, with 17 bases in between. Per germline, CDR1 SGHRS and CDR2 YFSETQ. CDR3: CASSLGVLGAGEKLFF. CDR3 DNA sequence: TGCGCCAGCAGCTTGGGCGTCCTGGGGGCAGGGGAAAAACTGTTTTTT.

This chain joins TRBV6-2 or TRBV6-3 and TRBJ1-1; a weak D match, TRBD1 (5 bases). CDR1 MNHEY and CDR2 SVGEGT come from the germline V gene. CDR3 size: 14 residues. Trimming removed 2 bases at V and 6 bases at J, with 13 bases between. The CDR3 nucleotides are TGTGCCAGCAGTTACGGGACTAGAGGGGCTGAAGCTTTCTTT. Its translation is CASSYGTRGAEAFF.

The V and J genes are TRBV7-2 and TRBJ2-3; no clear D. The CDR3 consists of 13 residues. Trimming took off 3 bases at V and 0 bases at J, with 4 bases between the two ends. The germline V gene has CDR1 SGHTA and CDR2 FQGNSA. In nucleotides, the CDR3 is TGTGCCAGCAGCTTCATTAGCACAGATACGCAGTATTTT. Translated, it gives CASSFISTDTQYF. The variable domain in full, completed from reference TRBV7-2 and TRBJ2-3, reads GAGVSQSPSNKVTEKGKDVELRCDPISGHTALYWYRQSLGQGLEFLIYFQGNSAPDKSGLPSDRFSAERTGGSVSTLTIQRTQQEDSAVYLCASSFISTDTQYFGPGTRLTVL.

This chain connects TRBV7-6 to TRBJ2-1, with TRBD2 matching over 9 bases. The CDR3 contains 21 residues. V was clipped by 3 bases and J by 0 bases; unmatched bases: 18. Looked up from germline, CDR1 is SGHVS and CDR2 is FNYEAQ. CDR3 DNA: TGTGCCAGCAGCTTGCCCCTCTCGACGGAGAGCGGGAGGAGCTCCTACAATGAGCAGTTCTTC. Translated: CASSLPLSTESGRSSYNEQFF.

The DNA of the CDR3 is TGCAGTGCTAGAGAGGGGGACAAGCAGTTCTTC. Its translation is CSAREGDKQFF. The chain carries TRBV20-1 and TRBJ2-1; D perhaps matches TRBD1 (6 bases). CDR3 length: 11 amino acids. CDR1 and CDR2 (germline): DFQATT, SNEGSKA (reference sequence). The V end was cut by 0 bases, the J end by 11 bases, with 8 bases between.

The CDR3 coding sequence is TGTGCCAGCAGCCAAGGTGGGACAGGGGAAGGCTACACCTTC. It is translated as CASSQGGTGEGYTF. The genes are TRBV4-2 and TRBJ1-2, with 10 bases matching TRBD1. Looked up from germline, CDR1 is LGHNA and CDR2 is YNFKEQ. Unmatched junction bases numbered 4, after V lost 1 base and J lost 8 bases. The CDR3 is 14 residues long.